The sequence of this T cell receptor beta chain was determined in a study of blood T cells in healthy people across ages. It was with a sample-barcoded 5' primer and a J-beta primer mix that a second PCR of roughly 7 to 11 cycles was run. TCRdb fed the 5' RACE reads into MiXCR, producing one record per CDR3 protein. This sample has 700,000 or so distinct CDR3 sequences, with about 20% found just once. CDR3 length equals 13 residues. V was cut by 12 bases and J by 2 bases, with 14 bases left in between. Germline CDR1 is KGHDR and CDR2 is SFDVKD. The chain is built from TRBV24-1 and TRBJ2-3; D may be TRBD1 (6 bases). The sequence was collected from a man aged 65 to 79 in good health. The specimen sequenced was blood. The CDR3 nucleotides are TGTGCCGTTCGTCAGGGGCCCACAGATACGCAGTATTTT. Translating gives CAVRQGPTDTQYF.